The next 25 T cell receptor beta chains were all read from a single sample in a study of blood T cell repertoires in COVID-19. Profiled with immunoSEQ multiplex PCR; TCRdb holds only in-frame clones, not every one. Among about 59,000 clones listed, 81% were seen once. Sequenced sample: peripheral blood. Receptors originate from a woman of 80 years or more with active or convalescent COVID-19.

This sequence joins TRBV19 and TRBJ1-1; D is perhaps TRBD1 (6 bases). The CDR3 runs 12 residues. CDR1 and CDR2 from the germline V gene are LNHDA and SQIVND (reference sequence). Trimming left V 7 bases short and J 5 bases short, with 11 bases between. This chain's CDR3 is CASKGGPTEAFF. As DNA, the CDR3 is TGTGCCAGTAAAGGGGGTCCTACTGAAGCTTTCTTT.

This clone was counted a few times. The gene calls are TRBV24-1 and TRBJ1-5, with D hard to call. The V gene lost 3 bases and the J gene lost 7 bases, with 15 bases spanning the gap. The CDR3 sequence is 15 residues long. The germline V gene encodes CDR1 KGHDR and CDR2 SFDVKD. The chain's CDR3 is CATSDPQVSGQPQHF. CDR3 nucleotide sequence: TGTGCCACCAGTGATCCACAAGTGTCAGGACAGCCCCAGCATTTT.

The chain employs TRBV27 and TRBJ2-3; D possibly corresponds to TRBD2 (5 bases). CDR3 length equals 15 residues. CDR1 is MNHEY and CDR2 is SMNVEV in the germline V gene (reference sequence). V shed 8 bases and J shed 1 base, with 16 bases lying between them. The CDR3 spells CASLGLASGTDTQYF. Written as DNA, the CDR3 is TGTGCCAGCCTTGGCCTAGCTTCAGGCACAGATACGCAGTATTTT.

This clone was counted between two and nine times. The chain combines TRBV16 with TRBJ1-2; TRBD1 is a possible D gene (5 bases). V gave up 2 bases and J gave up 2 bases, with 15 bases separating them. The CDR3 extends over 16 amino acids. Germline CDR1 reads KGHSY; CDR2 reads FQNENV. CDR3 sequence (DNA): TGTGCCAGCAGCCAAGCCAGCAGGGCGGAGAACTATGGCTACACCTTC. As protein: CASSQASRAENYGYTF.

The CDR3 protein is CASSERLTGELFF. Here the CDR3 DNA reads TGCGCCAGCAGTGAACGACTGACCGGGGAGCTGTTTTTT. The chain links TRBV10-1 to TRBJ2-2, with unresolved D. V lost 3 bases to trimming and J lost 5 bases, with 7 bases between them. Germline assignment: CDR1 WNHNN and CDR2 SYGVQD (reference sequence). The CDR3 has 13 amino acids.

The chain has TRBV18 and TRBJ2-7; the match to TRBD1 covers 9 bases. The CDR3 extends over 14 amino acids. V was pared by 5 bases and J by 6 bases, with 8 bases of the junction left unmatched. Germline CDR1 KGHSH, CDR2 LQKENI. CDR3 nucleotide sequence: TGTGCCAGCTCAGGTCCGGGACAGGGAGGCGAGCAGTACTTC. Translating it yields CASSGPGQGGEQYF. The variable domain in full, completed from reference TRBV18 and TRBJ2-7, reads NAGVMQNPRHLVRRRGQEARLRCSPMKGHSHVYWYRQLPEEGLKFMVYLQKENIIDESGMPKERFSAEFPKEGPSILRIQQVVRGDSAAYFCASSGPGQGGEQYFGPGTRLTVT.

The CDR3 DNA reads as TGCGCCAGCAGTGTACTAGCGGGGGGGAGAGAGACCCAGTACTTC. Its protein product is CASSVLAGGRETQYF. The J gene is TRBJ2-5, the V gene TRBV10-2; TRBD2 matches 13 bases. With 4 bases clipped from V and 4 bases from J, the junction kept 3 bases outside the gene matches. The CDR3 extends over 15 amino acids. The V gene's germline CDR1 is WSHSY and CDR2 SAAADI.

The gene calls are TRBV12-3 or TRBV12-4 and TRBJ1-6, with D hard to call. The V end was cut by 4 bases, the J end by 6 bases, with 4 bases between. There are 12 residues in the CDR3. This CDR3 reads CASSSVNSPLHF. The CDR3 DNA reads TGTGCCAGCAGTTCCGTTAATTCACCCCTCCACTTT.

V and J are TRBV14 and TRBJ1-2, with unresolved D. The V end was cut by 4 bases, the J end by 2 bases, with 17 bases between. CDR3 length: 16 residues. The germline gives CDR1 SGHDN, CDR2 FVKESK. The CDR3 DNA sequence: TGTGCCAGCAGCCGCCATACCCGACGGAGAAACTATGGCTACACCTTC. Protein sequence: CASSRHTRRRNYGYTF.

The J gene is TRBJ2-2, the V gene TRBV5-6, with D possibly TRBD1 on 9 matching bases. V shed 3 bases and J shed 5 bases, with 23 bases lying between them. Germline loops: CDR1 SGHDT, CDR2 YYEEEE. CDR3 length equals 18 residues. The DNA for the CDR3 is TGTGCCAGCAGCTGGGGACAGGGAGGGACTAGAGTGACCGGGGAGCTGTTTTTT. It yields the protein CASSWGQGGTRVTGELFF.

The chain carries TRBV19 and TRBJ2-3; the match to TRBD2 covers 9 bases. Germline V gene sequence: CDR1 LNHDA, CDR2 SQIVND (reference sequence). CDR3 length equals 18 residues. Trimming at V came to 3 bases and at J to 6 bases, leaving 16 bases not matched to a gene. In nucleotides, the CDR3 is TGTGCCAGTAGTATCTCGAGCGGGGGGAATACAATCCTTGATACGCAGTATTTT. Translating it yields CASSISSGGNTILDTQYF.

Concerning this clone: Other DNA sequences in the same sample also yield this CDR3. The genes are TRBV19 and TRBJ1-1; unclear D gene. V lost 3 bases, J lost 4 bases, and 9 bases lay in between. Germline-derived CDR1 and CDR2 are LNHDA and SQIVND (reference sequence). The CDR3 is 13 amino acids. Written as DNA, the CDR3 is TGTGCCAGTAGTATTCCGGGGAGCACTGAAGCTTTCTTT. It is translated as CASSIPGSTEAFF.

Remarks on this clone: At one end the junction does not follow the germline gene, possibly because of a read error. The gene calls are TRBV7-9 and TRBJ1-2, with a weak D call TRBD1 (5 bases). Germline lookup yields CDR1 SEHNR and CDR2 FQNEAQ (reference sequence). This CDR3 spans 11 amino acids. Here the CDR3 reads CASSSSGGESF. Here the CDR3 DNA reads TGTGCCAGCAGCTCGAGCGGGGGTGAGTCCTTC.

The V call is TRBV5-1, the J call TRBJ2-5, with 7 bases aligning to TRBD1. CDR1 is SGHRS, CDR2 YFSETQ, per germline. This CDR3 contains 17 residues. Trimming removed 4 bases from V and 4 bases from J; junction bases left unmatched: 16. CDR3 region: CASSPELNPGGAETQYF. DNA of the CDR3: TGCGCCAGCAGCCCCGAGTTAAACCCAGGGGGTGCAGAGACCCAGTACTTC.

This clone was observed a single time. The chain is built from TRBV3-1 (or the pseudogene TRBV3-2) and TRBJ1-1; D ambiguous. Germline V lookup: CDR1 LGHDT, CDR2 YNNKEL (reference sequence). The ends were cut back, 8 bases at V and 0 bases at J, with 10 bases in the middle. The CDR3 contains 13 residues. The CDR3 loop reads CASQQQMNTEAFF. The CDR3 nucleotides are TGTGCCAGCCAACAGCAGATGAACACTGAAGCTTTCTTT.

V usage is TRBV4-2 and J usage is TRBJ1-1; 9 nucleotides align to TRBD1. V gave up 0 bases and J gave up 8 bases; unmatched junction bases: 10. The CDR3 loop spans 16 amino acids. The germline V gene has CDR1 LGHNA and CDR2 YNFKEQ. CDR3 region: CASSQDGTGTGSEAFF. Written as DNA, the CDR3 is TGTGCCAGCAGCCAAGATGGAACCGGGACAGGGTCGGAAGCTTTCTTT.

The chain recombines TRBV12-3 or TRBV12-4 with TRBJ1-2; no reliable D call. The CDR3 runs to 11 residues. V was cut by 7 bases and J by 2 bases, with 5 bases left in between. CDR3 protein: CASTLNYGYTF. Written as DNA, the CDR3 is TGTGCCAGCACCCTCAACTATGGCTACACCTTC.

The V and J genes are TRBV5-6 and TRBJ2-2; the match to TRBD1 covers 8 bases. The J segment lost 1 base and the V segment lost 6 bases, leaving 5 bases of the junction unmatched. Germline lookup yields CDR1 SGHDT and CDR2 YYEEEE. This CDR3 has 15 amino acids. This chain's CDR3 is CASTRQGRNTGELFF. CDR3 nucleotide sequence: TGTGCCAGCACCAGACAGGGGCGGAACACCGGGGAGCTGTTTTTT.

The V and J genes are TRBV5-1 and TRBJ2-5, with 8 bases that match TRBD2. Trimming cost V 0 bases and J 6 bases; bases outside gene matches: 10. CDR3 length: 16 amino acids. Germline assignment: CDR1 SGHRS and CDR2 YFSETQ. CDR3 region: CASSLVAGGAGKTQYF. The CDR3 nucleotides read TGCGCCAGCAGCTTGGTAGCCGGGGGGGCCGGGAAGACCCAGTACTTC.

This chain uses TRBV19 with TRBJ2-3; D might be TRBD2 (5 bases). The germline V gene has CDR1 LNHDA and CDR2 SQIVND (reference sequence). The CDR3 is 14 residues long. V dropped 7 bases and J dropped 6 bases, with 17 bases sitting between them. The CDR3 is CASTQGLRSDTQYF. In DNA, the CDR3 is TGTGCCAGTACTCAAGGACTCCGTTCGGATACGCAGTATTTT.

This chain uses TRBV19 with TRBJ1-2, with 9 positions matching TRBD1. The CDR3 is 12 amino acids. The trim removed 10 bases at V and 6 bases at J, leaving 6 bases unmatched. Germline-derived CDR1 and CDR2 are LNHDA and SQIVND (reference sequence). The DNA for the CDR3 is TGTGCCACCTCGCGGGACAGGGATGGCTACACCTTC. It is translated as CATSRDRDGYTF. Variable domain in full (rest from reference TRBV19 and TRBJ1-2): DGGITQSPKYLFRKEGQNVTLSCEQNLNHDAMYWYRQDPGQGLRLIYYSQIVNDFQKGDIAEGYSVSREKKESFPLTVTSAQKNPTAFYLCATSRDRDGYTFGSGTRLTVV.

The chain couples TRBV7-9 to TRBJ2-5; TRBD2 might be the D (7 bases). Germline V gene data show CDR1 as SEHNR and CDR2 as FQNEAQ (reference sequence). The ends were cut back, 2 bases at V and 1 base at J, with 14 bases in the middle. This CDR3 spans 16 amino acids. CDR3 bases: TGTGCCAGCAGCTTACTACGGGGGGCGCCCCAAGAGACCCAGTACTTC. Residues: CASSLLRGAPQETQYF. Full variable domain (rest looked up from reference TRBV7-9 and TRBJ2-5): DTGVSQNPRHKITKRGQNVTFRCDPISEHNRLYWYRQTLGQGPEFLTYFQNEAQLEKSRLLSDRFSAERPKGSFSTLEIQRTEQGDSAMYLCASSLLRGAPQETQYFGPGTRLLVL.

The CDR3 region is CASSLASRGDYGYTF. The CDR3 DNA reads TGTGCCAGCAGCTTAGCCAGCAGGGGGGACTATGGCTACACCTTC. This chain uses TRBV7-9 with TRBJ1-2, with 7 bases that match TRBD1. This CDR3 spans 15 amino acids. Germline CDR1 SEHNR, CDR2 FQNEAQ (reference sequence). Trimming cost V 0 bases and J 3 bases; bases outside gene matches: 4.

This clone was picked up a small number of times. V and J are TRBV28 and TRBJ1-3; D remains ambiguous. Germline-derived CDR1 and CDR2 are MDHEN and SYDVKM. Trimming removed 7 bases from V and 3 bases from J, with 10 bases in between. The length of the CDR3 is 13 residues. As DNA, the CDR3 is TGTGCCAGCACCGCCTCCGGTGGAAACACCATATATTTT. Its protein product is CASTASGGNTIYF.

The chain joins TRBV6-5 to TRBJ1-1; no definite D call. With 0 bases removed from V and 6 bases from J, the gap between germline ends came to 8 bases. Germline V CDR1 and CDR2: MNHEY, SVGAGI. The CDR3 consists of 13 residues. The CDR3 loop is CASSYSGSAEAFF. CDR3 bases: TGTGCCAGCAGTTACTCCGGGTCAGCTGAAGCTTTCTTT.